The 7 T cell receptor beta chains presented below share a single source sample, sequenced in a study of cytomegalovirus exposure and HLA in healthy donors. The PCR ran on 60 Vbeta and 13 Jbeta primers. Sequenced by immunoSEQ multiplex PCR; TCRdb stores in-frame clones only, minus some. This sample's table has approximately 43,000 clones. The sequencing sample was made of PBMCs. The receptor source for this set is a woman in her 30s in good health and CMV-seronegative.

The CDR3 sequence is CASSLAGEGEETQYF. CDR3 nucleotide sequence: TGTGCCAGCAGTCTAGCGGGAGAGGGTGAAGAGACCCAGTACTTC. The chain employs TRBV25-1 and TRBJ2-5; 10 bases agree with TRBD2. The V gene end was trimmed by 5 bases and the J gene end by 3 bases; junction bases not matched to a gene: 6. CDR1 and CDR2 from the germline V gene are MGHDK and SYGVNS. This CDR3 spans 15 amino acids. Full variable domain (missing parts from reference TRBV25-1 and TRBJ2-5): EADIYQTPRYLVIGTGKKITLECSQTMGHDKMYWYQQDPGMELHLIHYSYGVNSTEKGDLSSESTVSRIRTEHFPLTLESARPSHTSQYLCASSLAGEGEETQYFGPGTRLLVL.

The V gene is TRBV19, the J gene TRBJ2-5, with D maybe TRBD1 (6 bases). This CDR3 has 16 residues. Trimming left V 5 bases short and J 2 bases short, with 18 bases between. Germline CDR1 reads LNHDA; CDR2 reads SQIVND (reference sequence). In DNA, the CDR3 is TGTGCCAGTAGTCTTAGGAGAGGGACAAGACAAGAGACCCAGTACTTC. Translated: CASSLRRGTRQETQYF.

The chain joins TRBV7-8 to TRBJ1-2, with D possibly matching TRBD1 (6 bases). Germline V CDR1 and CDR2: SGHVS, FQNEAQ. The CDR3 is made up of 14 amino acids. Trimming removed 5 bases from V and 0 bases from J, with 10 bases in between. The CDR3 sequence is CASSARTANYGYTF. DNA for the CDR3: TGTGCCAGCAGCGCTCGGACAGCTAACTATGGCTACACCTTC.

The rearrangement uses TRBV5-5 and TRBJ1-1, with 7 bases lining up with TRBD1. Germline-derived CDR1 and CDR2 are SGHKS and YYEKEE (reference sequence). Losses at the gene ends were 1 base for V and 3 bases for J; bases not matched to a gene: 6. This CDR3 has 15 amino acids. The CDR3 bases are TGTGCCAGCAGCTTGTGGCAGGGGGTTGACACTGAAGCTTTCTTT. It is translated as CASSLWQGVDTEAFF.

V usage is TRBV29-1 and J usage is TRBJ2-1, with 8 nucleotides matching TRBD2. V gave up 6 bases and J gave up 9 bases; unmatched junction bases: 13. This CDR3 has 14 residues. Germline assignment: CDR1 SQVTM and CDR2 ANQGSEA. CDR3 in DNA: TGCAGCGTCCGCCCAAAGCGGGAGATAGGTGAGCAGTTCTTC. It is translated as CSVRPKREIGEQFF.

The CDR3 DNA is TGTGCCAGCACCCTACTGAATAGCAATCAGCCCCAGCATTTT. As protein: CASTLLNSNQPQHF. The chain employs TRBV28 and TRBJ1-5, with D uncertain. Germline CDR1 is MDHEN and CDR2 is SYDVKM. CDR3 length: 14 amino acids. Trimming left V 7 bases short and J 0 bases short, with 10 bases between.

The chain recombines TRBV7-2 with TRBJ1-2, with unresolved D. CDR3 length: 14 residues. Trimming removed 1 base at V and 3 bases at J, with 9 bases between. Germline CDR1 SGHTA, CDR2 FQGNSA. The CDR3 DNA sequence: TGTGCCAGCAGCTTAGTGGAAGGAGACTATGGCTACACCTTC. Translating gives CASSLVEGDYGYTF.